A selection of T cell receptor beta chains follows, all from one sample in a study of CD8 T cells in Susac syndrome. One entry per CDR3 protein results from TCRdb running MiXCR on the immunoSEQ multiplex PCR reads. The repertoire includes about 120,000 distinct CDR3 sequences, 93% of them detected once, and roughly 0.094% sits in the top ten. Input material: CD4+ T cells from PBMCs. These TCRs come from a human donor with multiple sclerosis. CDR3s include the opening cysteine and the closing phenylalanine or tryptophan. The order of the fields is V gene, J gene, CDR3 protein.

>TRBV18|TRBJ1-1
CASSPAGAENTEAFF
>TRBV19|TRBJ2-1
CASTRGFSYNEQFF
>TRBV28|TRBJ1-3
CATQTDAGNTIYF
>TRBV3-1|TRBJ2-7
CASSQDRAGGGEQYF
>TRBV5-1|TRBJ2-1
CASSQGQGYNEQFF
>TRBV3-1|TRBJ1-6
CASSQEMRNSPLHF
>TRBV27|TRBJ2-3
CASRRDRDVWGTDTQYF
>TRBV12-3/TRBV12-4|TRBJ1-2
CASSLDPESNYGYTF
>TRBV18|TRBJ1-1
CASSQDREAFF
>TRBV30|TRBJ1-2
CAWKDRGLVSYTF
>TRBV4-3|TRBJ1-4
CASSQSSGDNEKLFF
>TRBV11-2|TRBJ2-5
CASSSPGRLGETQYF
>TRBV18|TRBJ1-5
CASSPYGGGNQPQHF
>TRBV20-1|TRBJ2-7
CSATTGRVNEQYF
>TRBV30|TRBJ1-2
CAWDGQGGYGYTF
>TRBV6-6|TRBJ1-1
CASSRGQTMNTEAFF
>TRBV5-1|TRBJ2-1
CASSMARQGRLEQFF
>TRBV20-1|TRBJ1-1
CSARAGVTEAFF
>TRBV19|TRBJ1-4
CASSLEANEKLFF
>TRBV27|TRBJ2-7
CASSLGAAYEQYF
>TRBV25-1|TRBJ2-7
CASSPPTGYGNEQYF
>TRBV27|TRBJ1-4
CASRRQGLDEKLFF
>TRBV28|TRBJ2-4
CASSWTGNKNIQYF
>TRBV11-2|TRBJ2-5
CASSLRQLPGTQYF